Below, one T cell receptor (beta chain) is given with its context. Its antigen is unidentified. This CDR3 comprises 15 residues. Germline CDR1 is SGHTA and CDR2 is FQGNSA. Between the trimmed V and J ends, which lost 8 bases and 6 bases, there was a span of 22 bases. These data belong to a study of CD8+ T cells in alopecia areata. Study-level results: Greater clonality was observed in lesional scalp samples, especially alopecia totalis/universalis, versus normal scalp.

As for treatment: oral pan-JAK inhibitor, 5-10 mg twice daily. cDNA reverse transcribed from extracted RNA served as the sequencing template. Generated by immunoSEQ multiplex PCR, the TCRdb table keeps only in-frame clones and is missing some. Of some 170,000 clones in the sample, around 58% were seen once. The V gene is TRBV7-2, the J gene TRBJ2-5; tentative D call: TRBD2 (7 bases). This TCR was sampled from a human donor with alopecia areata. Sequenced material: CD4+ T cells sorted from blood, taken between weeks 55 and 65, from a patient treated with tofacitinib. As DNA, the CDR3 is TGTGCCAGCGGCGGAAGGGGCGGGGGCGCCCAGACCCAGTACTTC. Translating gives CASGGRGGGAQTQYF.